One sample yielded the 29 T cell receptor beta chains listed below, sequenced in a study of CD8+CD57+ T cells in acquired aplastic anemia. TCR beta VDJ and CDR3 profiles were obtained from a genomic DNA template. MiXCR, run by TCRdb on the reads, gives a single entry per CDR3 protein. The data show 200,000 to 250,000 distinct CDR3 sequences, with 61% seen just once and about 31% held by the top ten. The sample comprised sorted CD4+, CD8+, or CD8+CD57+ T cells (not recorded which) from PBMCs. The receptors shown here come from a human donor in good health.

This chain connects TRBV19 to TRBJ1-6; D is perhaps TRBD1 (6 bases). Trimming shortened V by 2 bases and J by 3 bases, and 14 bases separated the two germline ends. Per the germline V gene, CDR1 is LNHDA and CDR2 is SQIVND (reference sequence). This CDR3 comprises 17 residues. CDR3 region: CASSIHPTDSYNSPLHF. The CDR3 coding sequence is TGTGCCAGTAGTATACACCCCACGGACAGCTATAATTCACCCCTCCACTTT.

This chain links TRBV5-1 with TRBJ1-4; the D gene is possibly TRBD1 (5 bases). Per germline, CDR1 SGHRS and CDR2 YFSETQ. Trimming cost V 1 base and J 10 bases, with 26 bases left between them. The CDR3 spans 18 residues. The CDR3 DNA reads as TGCGCCAGCAGCTTGTCGGCGACAGCGCTTTCATCTGGGGGAAAACTGTTTTTT. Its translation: CASSLSATALSSGGKLFF.

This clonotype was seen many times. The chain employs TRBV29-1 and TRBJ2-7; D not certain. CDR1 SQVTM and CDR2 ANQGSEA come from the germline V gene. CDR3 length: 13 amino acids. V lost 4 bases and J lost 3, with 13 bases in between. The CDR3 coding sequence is TGCAGCGTTGCGCCGGATCACTACTACGAGCAGTACTTC. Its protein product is CSVAPDHYYEQYF.

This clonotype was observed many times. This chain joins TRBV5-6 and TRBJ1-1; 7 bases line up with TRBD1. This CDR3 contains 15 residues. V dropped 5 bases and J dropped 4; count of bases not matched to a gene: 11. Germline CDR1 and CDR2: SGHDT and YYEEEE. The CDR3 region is CASSQRQGWLTEAFF. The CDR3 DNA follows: TGTGCCAGCAGTCAACGACAGGGATGGCTCACTGAAGCTTTCTTT.

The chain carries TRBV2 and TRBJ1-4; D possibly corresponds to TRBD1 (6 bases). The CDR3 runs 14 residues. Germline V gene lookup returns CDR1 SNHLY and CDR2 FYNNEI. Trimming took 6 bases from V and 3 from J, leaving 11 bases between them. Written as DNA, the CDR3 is TGTGCCAGCAGCCACAGGGAGTCTAATGAAAAACTGTTTTTT. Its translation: CASSHRESNEKLFF.

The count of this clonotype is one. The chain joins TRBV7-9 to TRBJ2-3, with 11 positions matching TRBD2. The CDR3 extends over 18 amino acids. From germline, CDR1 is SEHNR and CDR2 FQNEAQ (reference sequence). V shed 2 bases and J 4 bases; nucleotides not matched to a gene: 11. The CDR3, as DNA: TGTGCCAGCAGCTTAAGAAGGCTTAGCGGGGGGGTGGCAGATACGCAGTATTTT. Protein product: CASSLRRLSGGVADTQYF.

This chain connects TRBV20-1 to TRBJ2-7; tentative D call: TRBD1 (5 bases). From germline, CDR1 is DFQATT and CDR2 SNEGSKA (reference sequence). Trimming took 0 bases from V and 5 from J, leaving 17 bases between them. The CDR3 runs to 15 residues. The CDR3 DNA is TGCAGTGCTAGAGATTATGCTAAGCTAGGGGACGAGCAGTACTTC. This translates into CSARDYAKLGDEQYF.

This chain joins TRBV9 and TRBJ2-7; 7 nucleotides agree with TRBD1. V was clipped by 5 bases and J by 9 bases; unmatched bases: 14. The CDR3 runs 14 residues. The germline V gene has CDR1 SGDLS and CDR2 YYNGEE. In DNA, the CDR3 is TGTGCCAGCAGTTACGCCGGGACAGTCAACGGGCAGTACTTC. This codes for CASSYAGTVNGQYF.

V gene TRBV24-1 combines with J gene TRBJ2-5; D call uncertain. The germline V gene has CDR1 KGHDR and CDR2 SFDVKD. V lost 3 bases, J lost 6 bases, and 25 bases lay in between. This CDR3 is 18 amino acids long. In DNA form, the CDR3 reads TGTGCCACCAGTGATCGCGACCTAACCCCCCGACCATCGAAGACCCAGTACTTC. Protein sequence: CATSDRDLTPRPSKTQYF.

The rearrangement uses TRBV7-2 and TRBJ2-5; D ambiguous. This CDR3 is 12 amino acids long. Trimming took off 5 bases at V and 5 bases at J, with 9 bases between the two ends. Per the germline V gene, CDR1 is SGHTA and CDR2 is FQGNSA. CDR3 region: CASSPDGETQYF. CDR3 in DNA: TGTGCCAGCAGCCCGGACGGGGAGACCCAGTACTTC.

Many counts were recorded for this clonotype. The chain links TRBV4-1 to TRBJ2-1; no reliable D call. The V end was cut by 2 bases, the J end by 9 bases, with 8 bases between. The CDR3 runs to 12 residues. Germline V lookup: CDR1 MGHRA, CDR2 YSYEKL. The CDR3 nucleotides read TGCGCCAGCAGCCAATTTAGAGTTGAGCAGTTCTTC. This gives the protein CASSQFRVEQFF.

The CDR3 DNA reads as TGCAGTGCTAATGAAATAGCGGGAGGTACCGACGAGCAGTACTTC. It yields the protein CSANEIAGGTDEQYF. V and J are TRBV20-1 and TRBJ2-7; 10 positions agree with TRBD2. The germline gives CDR1 DFQATT, CDR2 SNEGSKA (reference sequence). The V segment lost 4 bases and the J segment 5 bases; nucleotides outside the gene matches: 11. The CDR3 sequence is 15 residues long.

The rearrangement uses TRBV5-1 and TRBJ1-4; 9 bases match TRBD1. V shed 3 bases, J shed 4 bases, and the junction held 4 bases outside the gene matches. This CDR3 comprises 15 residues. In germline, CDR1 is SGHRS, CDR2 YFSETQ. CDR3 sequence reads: CASSWGDRVNEKLFF. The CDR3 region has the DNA TGCGCCAGCAGCTGGGGGGACAGGGTTAATGAAAAACTGTTTTTT.

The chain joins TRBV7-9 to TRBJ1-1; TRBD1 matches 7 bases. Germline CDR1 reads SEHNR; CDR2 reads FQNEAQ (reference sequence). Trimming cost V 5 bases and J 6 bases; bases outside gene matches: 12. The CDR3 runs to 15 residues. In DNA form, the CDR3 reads TGTGCCAGCAGCCAAGAGGGACAGTTAAACGCTGAAGCTTTCTTT. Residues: CASSQEGQLNAEAFF.

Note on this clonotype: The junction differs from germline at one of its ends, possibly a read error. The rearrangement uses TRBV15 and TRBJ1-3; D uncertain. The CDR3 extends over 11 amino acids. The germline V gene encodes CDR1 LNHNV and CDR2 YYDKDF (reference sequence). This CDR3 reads CATSRGGRADF. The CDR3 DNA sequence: TGTGCCACCAGCAGAGGTGGGAGAGCGGATTTT.

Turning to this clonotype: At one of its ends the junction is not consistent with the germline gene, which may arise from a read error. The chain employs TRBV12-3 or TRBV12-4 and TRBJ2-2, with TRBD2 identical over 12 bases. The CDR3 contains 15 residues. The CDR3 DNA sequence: TGCGCCAGCAGGACTAGCGGGGCGAACACCGGGGAGCTGCTTTTT. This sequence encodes CASRTSGANTGELLF.

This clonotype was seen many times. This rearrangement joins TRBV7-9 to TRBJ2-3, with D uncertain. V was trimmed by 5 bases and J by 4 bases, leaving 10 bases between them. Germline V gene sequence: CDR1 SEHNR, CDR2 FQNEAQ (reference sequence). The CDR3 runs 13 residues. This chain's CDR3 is CASSPPRADTQYF. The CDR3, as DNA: TGTGCCAGCAGCCCCCCCCGGGCAGATACGCAGTATTTT.

CDR3 protein: CASSLGSPDSPLHF. Here the CDR3 DNA reads TGCGCCAGCAGCTTGGGTTCGCCGGATTCACCCCTCCACTTT. The chain carries TRBV5-1 and TRBJ1-6, with D unclear. Trimming took 0 bases from V and 8 from J, leaving 9 bases between them. CDR3 length: 14 residues. CDR1 SGHRS and CDR2 YFSETQ come from the germline V gene.

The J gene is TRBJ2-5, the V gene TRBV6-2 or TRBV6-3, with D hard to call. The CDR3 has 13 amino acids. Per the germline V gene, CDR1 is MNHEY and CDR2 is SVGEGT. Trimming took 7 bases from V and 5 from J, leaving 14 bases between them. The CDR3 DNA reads TGTGCCAGCACTCTGGAAGCCTGGGAGACCCAGTACTTC. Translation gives CASTLEAWETQYF.

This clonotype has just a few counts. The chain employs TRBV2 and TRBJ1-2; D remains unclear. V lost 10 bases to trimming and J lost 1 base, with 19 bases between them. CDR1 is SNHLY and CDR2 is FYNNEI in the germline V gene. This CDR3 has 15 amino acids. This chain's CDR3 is CATLPSNLNNYGYTF. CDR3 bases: TGTGCCACCCTACCTTCTAATTTGAATAACTATGGCTACACCTTC.

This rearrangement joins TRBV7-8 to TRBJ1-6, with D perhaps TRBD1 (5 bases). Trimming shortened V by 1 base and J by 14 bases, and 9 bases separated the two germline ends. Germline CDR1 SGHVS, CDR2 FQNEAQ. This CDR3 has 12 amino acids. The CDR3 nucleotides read TGTGCCAGCAGCTTAGACGGGGGGGCCCTCCACTTT. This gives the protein CASSLDGGALHF.

CDR3 amino acids: CASAGTNTGELFF. CDR3 bases: TGCGCCAGTGCAGGGACGAACACCGGGGAGCTGTTTTTT. This chain joins TRBV10-1 and TRBJ2-2; D possibly corresponds to TRBD1 (5 bases). Germline assignment: CDR1 WNHNN and CDR2 SYGVQD (reference sequence). This CDR3 region has 13 residues. V lost 9 bases and J 0 bases, leaving 8 bases between the germline ends.

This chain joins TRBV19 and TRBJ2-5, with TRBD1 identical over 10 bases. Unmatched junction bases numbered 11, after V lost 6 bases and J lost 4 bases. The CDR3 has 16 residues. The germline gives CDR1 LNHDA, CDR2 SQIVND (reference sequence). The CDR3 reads CASSTGRQGAGETQYF. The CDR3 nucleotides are TGTGCCAGTAGCACCGGACGACAGGGGGCAGGAGAGACCCAGTACTTC.

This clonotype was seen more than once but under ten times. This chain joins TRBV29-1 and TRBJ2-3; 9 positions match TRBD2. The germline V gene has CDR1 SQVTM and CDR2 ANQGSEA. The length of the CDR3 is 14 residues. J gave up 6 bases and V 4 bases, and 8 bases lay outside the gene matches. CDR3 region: CSVGRLAGRDTQYF. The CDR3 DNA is TGCAGCGTTGGGAGGCTAGCGGGGCGGGATACGCAGTATTTT.

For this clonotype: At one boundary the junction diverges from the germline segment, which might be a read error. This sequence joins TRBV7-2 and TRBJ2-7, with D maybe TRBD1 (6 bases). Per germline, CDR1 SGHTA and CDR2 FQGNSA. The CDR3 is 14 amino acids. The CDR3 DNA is TGTGCCAGCAGTTTAGGGACAAGCCTTTGCGAGCAGTACTTC. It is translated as CASSLGTSLCEQYF.

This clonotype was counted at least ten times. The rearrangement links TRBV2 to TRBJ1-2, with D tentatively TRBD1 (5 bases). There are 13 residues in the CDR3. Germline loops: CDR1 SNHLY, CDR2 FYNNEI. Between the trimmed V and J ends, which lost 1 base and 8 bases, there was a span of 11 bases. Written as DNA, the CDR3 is TGTGCCAGCAGTGAAGGGCAGGGCGACGGCTACACCTTC. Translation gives CASSEGQGDGYTF.

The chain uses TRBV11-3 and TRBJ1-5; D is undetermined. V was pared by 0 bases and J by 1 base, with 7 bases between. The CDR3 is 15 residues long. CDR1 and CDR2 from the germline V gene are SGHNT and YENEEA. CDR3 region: CASSLEGRSNQPQHF. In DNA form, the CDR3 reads TGTGCCAGCAGCTTAGAAGGCAGAAGCAATCAGCCCCAGCATTTT.

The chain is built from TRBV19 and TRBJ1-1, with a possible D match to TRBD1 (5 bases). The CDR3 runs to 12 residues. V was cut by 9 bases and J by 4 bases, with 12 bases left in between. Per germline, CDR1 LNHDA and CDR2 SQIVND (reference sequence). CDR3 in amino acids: CASQGPSTEAFF. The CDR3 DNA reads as TGTGCCAGCCAGGGACCGAGCACTGAAGCTTTCTTT.

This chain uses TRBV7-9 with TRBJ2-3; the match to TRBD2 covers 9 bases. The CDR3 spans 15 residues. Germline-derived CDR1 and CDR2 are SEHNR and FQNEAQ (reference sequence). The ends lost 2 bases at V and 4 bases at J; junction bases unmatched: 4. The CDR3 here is CASSLLLAGADTQYF. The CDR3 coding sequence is TGTGCCAGCAGCTTATTACTAGCGGGCGCAGATACGCAGTATTTT.